Following are 5 T cell receptor beta chains from one sample sequenced in a study of T-cell reconstitution after alpha-beta-depleted transplantation in children. This sample's TCRbeta library carried unique molecular identifier barcodes. TCRdb ran MiXCR on the PCR reads and lists one entry per CDR3 protein. This table has about 870,000 distinct CDR3 sequences, 16% appearing once. The sample in question was PBMCs, mostly from graft donor cells, obtained 360 days after TCRalphabeta/CD19-depleted stem cell transplant. These receptors were taken from a male patient younger than 18 who had a stem cell transplant for acute lymphoblastic leukemia, so the T cells may come from the graft donor.

This clonotype has only a few counts. The chain combines TRBV10-2 with TRBJ1-5; D is uncertain. The CDR3 is made up of 14 amino acids. Germline lookup yields CDR1 WSHSY and CDR2 SAAADI. The V and J ends lost 1 base and 9 bases respectively, with 13 bases between them. CDR3 DNA sequence: TGCGCCAGCAGTGAGTTAGGGTCGATTGGGCCCCAGCATTTT. Its translation: CASSELGSIGPQHF.

This rearrangement joins TRBV20-1 to TRBJ2-1; D not resolved. From germline, CDR1 is DFQATT and CDR2 SNEGSKA (reference sequence). The CDR3 is 16 residues long. Trimming took 2 bases from V and 0 from J, leaving 14 bases between them. DNA for the CDR3: TGCAGTGCTAGATCCCTTTCACCGAGCTCCTACAATGAGCAGTTCTTC. Protein sequence: CSARSLSPSSYNEQFF.

This clonotype was counted between two and nine times. CDR3: CASRPSGGKYQPQHF. CDR3 coding DNA: TGTGCCAGCCGCCCCTCCGGGGGCAAGTATCAGCCCCAGCATTTT. J is TRBJ1-5 and V is TRBV6-5; maybe TRBD1 (6 bases). Looked up from germline, CDR1 is MNHEY and CDR2 is SVGAGI. The V end was cut by 8 bases, the J end by 5 bases, with 19 bases between. The CDR3 runs to 15 residues.

The chain carries TRBV12-3 or TRBV12-4 and TRBJ2-3; TRBD2 agrees at 14 bases. The CDR3 sequence is 15 residues long. Trimming at V came to 3 bases and at J to 5 bases, leaving 1 base not matched to a gene. The CDR3 bases are TGTGCCAGCAGTTTCGGGACTAGCGGGAGAGATACGCAGTATTTT. It is translated as CASSFGTSGRDTQYF.

V is TRBV2 and J is TRBJ1-1; D unclear. This CDR3 is built from 13 residues. The germline V and J ends were trimmed by 7 bases and 0 bases, with 9 bases remaining between them. Germline lookup yields CDR1 SNHLY and CDR2 FYNNEI. Here the CDR3 DNA reads TGTGCCAGCACAACGGGTTTGAACACTGAAGCTTTCTTT. Its protein product is CASTTGLNTEAFF.